One sample yielded the 22 T cell receptor beta chains listed below, sequenced in a study of T cell repertoires in cytomegalovirus infection. One entry per CDR3 protein, called by TCRdb with MiXCR from the reads. This table has some 180,000 distinct CDR3 sequences, approximately 18% appearing once. The source material was CD8+ T cells from PBMCs. Every receptor here comes from a human donor in good health (CMV status not recorded). Some clones in this sample may be carry-over from other donors' samples.

J is TRBJ2-3 and V is TRBV7-2, with TRBD2 matching 10 bases. J was trimmed by 2 bases and V by 5 bases; bases with no gene match: 10. The CDR3 is 17 amino acids. The germline gives CDR1 SGHTA, CDR2 FQGNSA. CDR3 loop: CASSQGAGGASTDTQYF. Written as DNA, the CDR3 is TGTGCCAGCAGCCAGGGAGCGGGGGGGGCGTCCACAGATACGCAGTATTTT.

The table lists this clonotype with a few counts. The V call is TRBV11-2, the J call TRBJ1-2; D remains unclear. V shed 1 base and J shed 4 bases, with 10 bases lying between them. CDR1 and CDR2 (germline): SGHAT, FQNNGV. The CDR3 is 14 amino acids. The CDR3 DNA follows: TGTGCCAGCAGCTTAGGCAGCGCACCCTATGGCTACACCTTC. Its translation is CASSLGSAPYGYTF.

This clonotype was counted only a few times. In DNA form, the CDR3 reads TGTGCCACCCTCTTTCGGAAACCGAAGGGCGGGGAGCTGTTTTTT. Translation: CATLFRKPKGGELFF. V usage is TRBV2 and J usage is TRBJ2-2; D remains ambiguous. Germline values: CDR1 SNHLY, CDR2 FYNNEI. Trimming took 10 bases from V and 7 from J, leaving 22 bases between them. The CDR3 has 15 amino acids.

The V call is TRBV29-1, the J call TRBJ2-7; D gene unclear. The germline V gene has CDR1 SQVTM and CDR2 ANQGSEA. V was pared by 6 bases and J by 0 bases, with 15 bases between. This CDR3 comprises 14 residues. CDR3 sequence: CSVDITDSSYEQYF. For the CDR3, the DNA is TGCAGCGTCGACATTACTGATAGCTCCTACGAGCAGTACTTC.

This clonotype was seen only a few times. This rearrangement joins TRBV20-1 to TRBJ2-1, with 10 nucleotides matching TRBD2. Germline V CDR1 and CDR2: DFQATT, SNEGSKA (reference sequence). Germline trimming cut 3 bases from V and 4 bases from J; bases unmatched to any gene: 12. The CDR3 is 17 residues long. The CDR3, as DNA: TGCAGTGCTAGGTCACTAGCGGGGAGGGGGCTATACAATGAGCAGTTCTTC. Its translation: CSARSLAGRGLYNEQFF.

The chain recombines TRBV28 with TRBJ2-7, with 9 bases that match TRBD1. Germline V gives CDR1 MDHEN, CDR2 SYDVKM. The CDR3 loop spans 14 amino acids. Unmatched junction bases numbered 9, after V lost 6 bases and J lost 6 bases. The CDR3 spells CASSAGTGFSEQYF. CDR3 coding DNA: TGTGCCAGCAGCGCCGGGACAGGGTTTTCCGAGCAGTACTTC.

This clonotype showed up just a few times. The chain is built from TRBV19 and TRBJ2-1; D is undetermined. Germline loops: CDR1 LNHDA, CDR2 SQIVND (reference sequence). There are 11 residues in the CDR3. V was clipped by 8 bases and J by 5 bases, with 7 bases between them. The CDR3 region is CASYSHNEQFF. CDR3 coding DNA: TGTGCCAGTTACAGCCACAATGAGCAGTTCTTC.

The DNA of the CDR3 is TGTGCCAGCAGCGAGGGACACGCGAACACCGGGGAGCTGTTTTTT. This sequence encodes CASSEGHANTGELFF. The chain couples TRBV9 to TRBJ2-2; D may be TRBD1 (6 bases). The CDR3 is 15 amino acids. V lost 3 bases and J 0 bases, leaving 9 bases between the germline ends. The germline V gene encodes CDR1 SGDLS and CDR2 YYNGEE.

This clonotype was seen repeatedly, ten times or more. This chain joins TRBV7-9 and TRBJ1-6; 9 nucleotides match TRBD1. Germline V lookup: CDR1 SEHNR, CDR2 FQNEAQ (reference sequence). The length of the CDR3 is 14 residues. V trimming: 1 base; J trimming: 9 bases; junction bases outside the gene matches: 1. This CDR3 reads CASSLGTGVSPLHF. The DNA of the CDR3 is TGTGCCAGCAGCTTAGGGACAGGGGTTTCACCCCTCCACTTT.

This chain links TRBV7-6 with TRBJ2-1; no firm D call. Trimming took off 4 bases at V and 6 bases at J, with 10 bases between the two ends. The CDR3 length is 13 residues. Germline CDR1 reads SGHVS; CDR2 reads FNYEAQ. The DNA for the CDR3 is TGTGCCAGCAGCTCCTCGCGGCTCAATGAGCAGTTCTTC. Its translation is CASSSSRLNEQFF.

In its sample, this clonotype was seen many times. The gene calls are TRBV7-2 and TRBJ2-3, with TRBD2 matching over 8 bases. V lost 3 bases to trimming and J lost 2 bases; unmatched junction nucleotides: 7. The CDR3 is made up of 16 amino acids. The germline gives CDR1 SGHTA, CDR2 FQGNSA. CDR3 sequence (DNA): TGTGCCAGCAGCTTGGCAGCGGGGGAACACACAGATACGCAGTATTTT. Its protein is CASSLAAGEHTDTQYF.

This clonotype was detected a few times. The V and J genes are TRBV29-1 and TRBJ2-5; unclear D gene. The V gene's germline CDR1 is SQVTM and CDR2 ANQGSEA. The ends were cut back, 2 bases at V and 2 bases at J, with 9 bases in the middle. The CDR3 runs to 13 residues. The DNA for the CDR3 is TGCAGCGTTGAAAAGGGCAGACAAGAGACCCAGTACTTC. Protein: CSVEKGRQETQYF.

The rearrangement uses TRBV7-2 and TRBJ2-2; D not resolved. Germline CDR1 is SGHTA and CDR2 is FQGNSA. V was trimmed by 1 base and J by 6 bases, leaving 9 bases between them. The CDR3 contains 14 residues. The CDR3 is CASSLELPPGELFF. CDR3 coding DNA: TGTGCCAGCAGCTTAGAACTTCCCCCCGGGGAGCTGTTTTTT.

To note about this clonotype: A read error may explain this, as a much larger clone is one base away. Because it lacks the conserved phenylalanine or tryptophan at the end, this CDR3 is likely a read error. The V and J genes are TRBV6-2 or TRBV6-3 and TRBJ2-2; possibly TRBD2 for D (6 bases). The germline V gene has CDR1 MNHEY and CDR2 SVGEGT. Trimming took off 2 bases at V and 0 bases at J, with 7 bases between the two ends. The CDR3 spans 15 residues. This CDR3 is CASSYGLTNTGELFY. In DNA form, the CDR3 reads TGTGCCAGCAGTTACGGACTAACGAACACCGGGGAGCTGTTTTAT.

CDR3 in DNA: TGTGCCAGCAGCTTAAAGGGGGGTCGGGGGGGCCGGGAGACCCAGTACTTC. Translated: CASSLKGGRGGRETQYF. J is TRBJ2-5 and V is TRBV7-3, with 8 bases fitting TRBD2. CDR3 length: 17 amino acids. The V gene's germline CDR1 is SGHTA and CDR2 FQGTGA. Trimming removed 1 base from V and 5 bases from J; junction bases left unmatched: 12.

The V gene is TRBV6-8, the J gene TRBJ1-1; D unresolved. The V and J ends lost 7 bases and 0 bases respectively, with 12 bases between them. The germline CDR1 and CDR2 sequences are MNHGY and SAAAGT. The CDR3 is 14 residues long. The CDR3, as DNA: TGTGCCAGCATGTGGAGTTACATGAACACTGAAGCTTTCTTT. Encoded protein: CASMWSYMNTEAFF.

This clonotype showed up just once. This chain joins TRBV6-2 or TRBV6-3 and TRBJ1-5; TRBD1 is a possible D gene (5 bases). The CDR3 sequence is 15 residues long. Germline loops: CDR1 MNHEY, CDR2 SVGEGT. Trimming left V 3 bases short and J 7 bases short, with 16 bases between. CDR3 sequence (DNA): TGTGCCAGCAGTTATCCCTCCTCAGGGTACCAGCCCCAGCATTTT. This encodes CASSYPSSGYQPQHF.

Only one count was recorded for this clonotype. The V gene is TRBV11-2, the J gene TRBJ2-7; D gene ambiguous. The germline V gene has CDR1 SGHAT and CDR2 FQNNGV. Trimming pared 2 bases from V and 1 base from J, leaving 9 bases between. The CDR3 is made up of 14 amino acids. CDR3 in amino acids: CASSLKWASYEQYF. CDR3 bases: TGTGCCAGCAGCTTAAAGTGGGCTTCCTACGAGCAGTACTTC.

This sequence joins TRBV5-6 and TRBJ2-7; TRBD1 agrees at 9 bases. The V gene's germline CDR1 is SGHDT and CDR2 YYEEEE. This CDR3 is 14 amino acids long. V gave up 4 bases and J gave up 5 bases; unmatched junction bases: 7. The CDR3 nucleotides read TGTGCCAGCAGCAGCCGGGACAGGGCCCACGAGCAGTACTTC. It yields the protein CASSSRDRAHEQYF.

The chain carries TRBV27 and TRBJ2-1; D is perhaps TRBD2 (6 bases). V shed 6 bases and J shed 15 bases, with 18 bases lying between them. Germline loops: CDR1 MNHEY, CDR2 SMNVEV (reference sequence). The CDR3 is made up of 12 amino acids. The CDR3 nucleotides are TGTGCCAGCAGGGATGGAGGAGGGGATCGGTTCTTC. This codes for CASRDGGGDRFF.

This clonotype was counted between two and nine times. This chain connects TRBV7-6 to TRBJ1-5, with D hard to call. The length of the CDR3 is 15 residues. Germline loops: CDR1 SGHVS, CDR2 FNYEAQ. The germline V and J ends were trimmed by 5 bases and 3 bases, with 14 bases remaining between them. CDR3 region: CASSQREGHNQPQHF. The DNA for the CDR3 is TGTGCCAGCAGCCAAAGGGAGGGCCACAATCAGCCCCAGCATTTT.

This clonotype turned up a few times. V is TRBV5-4 and J is TRBJ2-2; possible D gene TRBD1, 5 bases. The germline V gene encodes CDR1 SGHNT and CDR2 YYREEE (reference sequence). This CDR3 has 15 residues. Trimming cost V 4 bases and J 1 base, with 11 bases left between them. CDR3 in DNA: TGTGCCAGCAGCGTGACTGACAGGAACACCGGGGAGCTGTTTTTT. Amino acids: CASSVTDRNTGELFF.